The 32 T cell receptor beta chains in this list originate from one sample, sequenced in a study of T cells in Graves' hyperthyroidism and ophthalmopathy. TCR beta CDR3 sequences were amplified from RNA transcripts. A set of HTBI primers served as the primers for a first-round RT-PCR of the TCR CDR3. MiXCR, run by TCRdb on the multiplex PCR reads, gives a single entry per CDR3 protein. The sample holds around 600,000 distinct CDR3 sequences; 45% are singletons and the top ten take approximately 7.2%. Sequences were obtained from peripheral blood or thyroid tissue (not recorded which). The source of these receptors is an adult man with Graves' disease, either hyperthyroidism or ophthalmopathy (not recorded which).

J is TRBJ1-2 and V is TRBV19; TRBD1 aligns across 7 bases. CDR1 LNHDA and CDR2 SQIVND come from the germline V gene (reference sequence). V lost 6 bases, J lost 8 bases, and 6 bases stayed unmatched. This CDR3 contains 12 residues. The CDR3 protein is CASRTGIGGYTF. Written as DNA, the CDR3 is TGTGCCAGTAGGACAGGGATTGGGGGCTACACCTTC. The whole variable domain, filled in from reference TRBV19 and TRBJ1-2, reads DGGITQSPKYLFRKEGQNVTLSCEQNLNHDAMYWYRQDPGQGLRLIYYSQIVNDFQKGDIAEGYSVSREKKESFPLTVTSAQKNPTAFYLCASRTGIGGYTFGSGTRLTVV.

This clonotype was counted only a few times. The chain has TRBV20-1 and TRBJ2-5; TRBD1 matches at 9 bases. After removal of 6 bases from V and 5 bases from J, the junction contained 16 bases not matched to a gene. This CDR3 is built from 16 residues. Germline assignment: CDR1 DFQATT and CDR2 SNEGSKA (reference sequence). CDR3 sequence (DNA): TGCAGTGCCCCAAAAAGGACAGGGGAAAGTTTGGAGACCCAGTACTTC. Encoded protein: CSAPKRTGESLETQYF.

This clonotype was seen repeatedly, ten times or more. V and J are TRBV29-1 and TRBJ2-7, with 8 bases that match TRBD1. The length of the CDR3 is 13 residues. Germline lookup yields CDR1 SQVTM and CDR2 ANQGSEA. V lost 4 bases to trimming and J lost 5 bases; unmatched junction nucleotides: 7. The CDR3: CSVVPGGSNEQYF. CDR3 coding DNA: TGCAGCGTTGTCCCAGGGGGCTCAAACGAGCAGTACTTC.

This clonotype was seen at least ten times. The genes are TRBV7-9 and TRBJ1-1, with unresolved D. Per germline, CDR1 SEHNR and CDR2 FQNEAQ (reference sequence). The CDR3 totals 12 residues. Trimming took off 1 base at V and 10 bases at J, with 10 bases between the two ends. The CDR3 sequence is CASSLVGWGAFF. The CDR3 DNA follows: TGTGCCAGCAGCTTAGTCGGCTGGGGAGCTTTCTTT.

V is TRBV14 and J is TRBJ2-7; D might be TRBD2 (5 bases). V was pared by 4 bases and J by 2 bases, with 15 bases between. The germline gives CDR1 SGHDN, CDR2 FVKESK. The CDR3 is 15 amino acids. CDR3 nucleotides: TGTGCCAGCAGCCCGGGATTATACCGGACCTACGAGCAGTACTTC. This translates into CASSPGLYRTYEQYF.

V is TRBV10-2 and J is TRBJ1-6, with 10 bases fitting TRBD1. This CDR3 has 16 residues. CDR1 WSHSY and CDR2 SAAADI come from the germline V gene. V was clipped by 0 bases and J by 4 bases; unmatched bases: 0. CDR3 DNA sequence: TGCGCCAGCAGTGAGTCGGGACAGGGGTATAATTCACCCCTCCACTTT. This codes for CASSESGQGYNSPLHF.

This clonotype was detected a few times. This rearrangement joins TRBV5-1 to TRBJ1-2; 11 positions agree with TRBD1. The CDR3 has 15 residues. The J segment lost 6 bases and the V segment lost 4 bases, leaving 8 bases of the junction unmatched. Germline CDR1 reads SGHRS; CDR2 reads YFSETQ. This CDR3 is CASSGIGQGANGYTF. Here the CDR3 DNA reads TGCGCCAGCAGCGGAATCGGACAGGGGGCGAATGGCTACACCTTC.

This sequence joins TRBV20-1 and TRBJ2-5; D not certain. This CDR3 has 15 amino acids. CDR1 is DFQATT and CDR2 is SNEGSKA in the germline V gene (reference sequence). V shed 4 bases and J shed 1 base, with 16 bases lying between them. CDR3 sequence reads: CSATVIWAGQETQYF. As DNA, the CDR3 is TGCAGTGCTACCGTCATTTGGGCCGGCCAAGAGACCCAGTACTTC.

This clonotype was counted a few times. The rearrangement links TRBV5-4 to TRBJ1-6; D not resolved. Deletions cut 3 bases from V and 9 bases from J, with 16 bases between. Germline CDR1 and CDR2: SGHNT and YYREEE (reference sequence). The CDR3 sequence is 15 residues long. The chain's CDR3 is CASSSGSNGLSPLHF. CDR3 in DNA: TGTGCCAGCAGCTCCGGCAGTAACGGCCTTTCACCCCTCCACTTT.

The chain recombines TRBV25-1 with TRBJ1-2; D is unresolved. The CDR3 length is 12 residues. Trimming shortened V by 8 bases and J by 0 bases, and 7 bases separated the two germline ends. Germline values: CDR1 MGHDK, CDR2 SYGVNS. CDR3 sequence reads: CASYSANYGYTF. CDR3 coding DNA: TGTGCCAGCTATTCCGCTAACTATGGCTACACCTTC.

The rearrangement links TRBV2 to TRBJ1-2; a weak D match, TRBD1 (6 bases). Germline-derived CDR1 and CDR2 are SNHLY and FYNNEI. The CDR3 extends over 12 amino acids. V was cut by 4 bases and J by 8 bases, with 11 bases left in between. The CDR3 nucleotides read TGTGCCAGCAGTGCCCAGGGGAACGGCTACACCTTC. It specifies CASSAQGNGYTF.

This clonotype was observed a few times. Here the CDR3 reads CASSDRDRMNTEAFF. The DNA of the CDR3 is TGTGCCAGCAGTGACCGGGACAGGATGAACACTGAAGCTTTCTTT. The rearrangement links TRBV6-5 to TRBJ1-1; 8 bases map to TRBD1. The CDR3 totals 15 residues. V gave up 5 bases and J gave up 0 bases; unmatched junction bases: 5. CDR1 MNHEY and CDR2 SVGAGI come from the germline V gene.

The DNA for the CDR3 is TGTGCCAGTAGTTTCGTCGGGGTCGGCAATCAGCCCCAGCATTTT. Translation gives CASSFVGVGNQPQHF. The chain is built from TRBV19 and TRBJ1-5; D uncertain. This CDR3 is 15 amino acids long. Germline loops: CDR1 LNHDA, CDR2 SQIVND (reference sequence). The V end was cut by 5 bases, the J end by 2 bases, with 13 bases between.

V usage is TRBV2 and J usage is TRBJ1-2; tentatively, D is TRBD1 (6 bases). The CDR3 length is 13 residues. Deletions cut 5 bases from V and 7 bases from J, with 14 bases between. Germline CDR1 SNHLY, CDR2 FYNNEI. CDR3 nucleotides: TGTGCCAGCAGTCTATCAGCAGGGGCTGGCTACACCTTC. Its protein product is CASSLSAGAGYTF.

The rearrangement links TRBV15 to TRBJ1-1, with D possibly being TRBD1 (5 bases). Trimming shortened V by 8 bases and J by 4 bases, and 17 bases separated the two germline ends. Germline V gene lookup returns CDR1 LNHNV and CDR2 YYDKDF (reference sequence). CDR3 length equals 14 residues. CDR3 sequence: CATWRAGSSTEAFF. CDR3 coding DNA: TGTGCCACCTGGAGGGCAGGGTCGAGCACTGAAGCTTTCTTT. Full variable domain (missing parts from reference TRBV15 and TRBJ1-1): DAMVIQNPRYQVTQFGKPVTLSCSQTLNHNVMYWYQQKSSQAPKLLFHYYDKDFNNEADTPDNFQSRRPNTSFCFLDIRSPGLGDTAMYLCATWRAGSSTEAFFGQGTRLTVV.

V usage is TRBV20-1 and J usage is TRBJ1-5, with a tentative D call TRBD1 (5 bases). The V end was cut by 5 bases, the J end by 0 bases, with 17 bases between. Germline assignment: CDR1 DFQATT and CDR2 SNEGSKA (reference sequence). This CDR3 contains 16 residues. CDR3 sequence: CSAASPGRSSNQPQHF. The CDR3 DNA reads TGCAGTGCTGCGTCGCCGGGACGGAGTAGCAATCAGCCCCAGCATTTT.

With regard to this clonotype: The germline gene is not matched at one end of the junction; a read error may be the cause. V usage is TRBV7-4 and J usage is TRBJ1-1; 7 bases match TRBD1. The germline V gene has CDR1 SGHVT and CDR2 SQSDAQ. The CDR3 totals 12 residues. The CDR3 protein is CASSQGQAGAFF. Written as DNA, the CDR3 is TGCGCCAGCAGCCAAGGACAGGCTGGAGCTTTCTTT.

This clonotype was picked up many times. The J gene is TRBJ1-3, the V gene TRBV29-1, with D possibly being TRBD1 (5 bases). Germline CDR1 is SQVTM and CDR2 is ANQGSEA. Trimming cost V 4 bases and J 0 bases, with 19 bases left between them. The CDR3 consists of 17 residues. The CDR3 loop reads CSVGARAQGYSGNTIYF. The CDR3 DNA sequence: TGCAGCGTTGGGGCCCGGGCGCAGGGATACTCTGGAAACACCATATATTTT.

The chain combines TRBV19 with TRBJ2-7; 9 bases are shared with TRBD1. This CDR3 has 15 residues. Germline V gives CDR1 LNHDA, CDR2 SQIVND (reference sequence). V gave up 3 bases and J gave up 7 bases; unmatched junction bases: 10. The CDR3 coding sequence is TGTGCCAGTAGTATTCAGGGACAGGGTTCGAGAGAGCAGTACTTC. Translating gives CASSIQGQGSREQYF.

CDR3 nucleotides: TGTGCCACCAGCAGAGAACCGGGACAGGGGGAGACCCAGTACTTC. Translated, it gives CATSREPGQGETQYF. This sequence joins TRBV15 and TRBJ2-5; 10 bases align to TRBD1. The CDR3 totals 15 residues. The trim removed 0 bases at V and 5 bases at J, leaving 3 bases unmatched. Germline assignment: CDR1 LNHNV and CDR2 YYDKDF (reference sequence).

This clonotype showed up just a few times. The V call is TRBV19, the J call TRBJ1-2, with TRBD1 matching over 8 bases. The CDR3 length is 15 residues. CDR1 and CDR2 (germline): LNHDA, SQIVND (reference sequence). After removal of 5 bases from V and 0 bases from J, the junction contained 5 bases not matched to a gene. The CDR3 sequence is CASSDRDRSNYGYTF. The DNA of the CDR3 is TGTGCCAGTAGTGACCGGGACAGGTCTAACTATGGCTACACCTTC. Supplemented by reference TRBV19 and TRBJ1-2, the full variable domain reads DGGITQSPKYLFRKEGQNVTLSCEQNLNHDAMYWYRQDPGQGLRLIYYSQIVNDFQKGDIAEGYSVSREKKESFPLTVTSAQKNPTAFYLCASSDRDRSNYGYTFGSGTRLTVV.

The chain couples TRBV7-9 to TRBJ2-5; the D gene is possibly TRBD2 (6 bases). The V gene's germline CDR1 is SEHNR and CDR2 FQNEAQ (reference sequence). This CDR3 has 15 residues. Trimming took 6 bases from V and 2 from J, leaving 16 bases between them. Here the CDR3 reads CASSFPGAGQETQYF. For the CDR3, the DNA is TGTGCCAGCAGTTTCCCCGGGGCGGGGCAAGAGACCCAGTACTTC.

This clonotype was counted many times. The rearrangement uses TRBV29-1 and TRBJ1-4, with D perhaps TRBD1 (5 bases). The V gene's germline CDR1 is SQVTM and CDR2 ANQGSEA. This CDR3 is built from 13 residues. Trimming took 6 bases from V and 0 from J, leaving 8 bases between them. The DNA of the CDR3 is TGCAGCGTCCCGGGGGCAACTAATGAAAAACTGTTTTTT. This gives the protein CSVPGATNEKLFF.

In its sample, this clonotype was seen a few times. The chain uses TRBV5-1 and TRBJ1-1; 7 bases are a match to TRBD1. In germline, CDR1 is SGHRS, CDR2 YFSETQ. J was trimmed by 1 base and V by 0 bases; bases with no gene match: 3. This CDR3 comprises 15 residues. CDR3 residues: CASSLEGQRNTEAFF. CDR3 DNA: TGCGCCAGCAGCTTGGAGGGACAGCGGAACACTGAAGCTTTCTTT.

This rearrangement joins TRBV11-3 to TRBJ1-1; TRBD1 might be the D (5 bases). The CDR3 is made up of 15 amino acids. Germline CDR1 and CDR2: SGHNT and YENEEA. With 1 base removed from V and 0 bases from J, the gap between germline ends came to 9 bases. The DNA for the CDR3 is TGTGCCAGCAGCTTAGCCCGGGGGATGAACACTGAAGCTTTCTTT. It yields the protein CASSLARGMNTEAFF.

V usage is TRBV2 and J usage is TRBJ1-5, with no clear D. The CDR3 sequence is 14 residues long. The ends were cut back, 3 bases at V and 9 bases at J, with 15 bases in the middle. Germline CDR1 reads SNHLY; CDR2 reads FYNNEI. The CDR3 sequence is CASSDLQLNGPQHF. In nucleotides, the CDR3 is TGTGCCAGCAGTGATCTACAGCTAAACGGGCCCCAGCATTTT.

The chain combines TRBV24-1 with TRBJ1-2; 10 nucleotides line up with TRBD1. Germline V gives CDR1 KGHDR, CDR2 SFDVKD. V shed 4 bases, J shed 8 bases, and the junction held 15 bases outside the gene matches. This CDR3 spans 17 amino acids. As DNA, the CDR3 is TGTGCCACCAGTGACCTTGATACCGGGACAGGGGTCTGGGGCTACACCTTC. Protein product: CATSDLDTGTGVWGYTF.

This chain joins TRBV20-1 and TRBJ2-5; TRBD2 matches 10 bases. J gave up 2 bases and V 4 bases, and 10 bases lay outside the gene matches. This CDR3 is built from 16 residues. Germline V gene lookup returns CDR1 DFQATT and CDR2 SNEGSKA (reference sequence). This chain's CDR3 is CSAIAQRGGSQETQYF. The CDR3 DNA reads TGCAGTGCTATAGCTCAGCGGGGGGGATCTCAAGAGACCCAGTACTTC.

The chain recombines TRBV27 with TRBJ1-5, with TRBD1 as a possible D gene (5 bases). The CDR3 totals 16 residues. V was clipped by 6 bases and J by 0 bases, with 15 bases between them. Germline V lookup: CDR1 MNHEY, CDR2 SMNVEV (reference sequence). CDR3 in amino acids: CASSSGPLISNQPQHF. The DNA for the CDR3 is TGTGCCAGCAGCTCAGGGCCGCTGATTAGCAATCAGCCCCAGCATTTT.

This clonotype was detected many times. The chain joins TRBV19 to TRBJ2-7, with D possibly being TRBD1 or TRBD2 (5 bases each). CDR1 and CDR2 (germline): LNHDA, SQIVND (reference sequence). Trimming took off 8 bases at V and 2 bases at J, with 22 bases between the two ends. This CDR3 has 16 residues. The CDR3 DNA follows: TGTGCCAGTTACGGGTCGGCGGGCCAGGGCGCCTACGAGCAGTACTTC. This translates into CASYGSAGQGAYEQYF.

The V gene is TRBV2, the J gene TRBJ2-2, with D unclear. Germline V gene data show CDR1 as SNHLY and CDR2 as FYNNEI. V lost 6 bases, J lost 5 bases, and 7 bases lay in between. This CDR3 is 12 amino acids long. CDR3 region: CASRSWTGELFF. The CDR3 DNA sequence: TGTGCCAGCAGGAGCTGGACCGGGGAGCTGTTTTTT. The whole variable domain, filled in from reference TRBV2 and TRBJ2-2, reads EPEVTQTPSHQVTQMGQEVILRCVPISNHLYFYWYRQILGQKVEFLVSFYNNEISEKSEIFDDQFSVERPDGSNFTLKIRSTKLEDSAMYFCASRSWTGELFFGEGSRLTVL.

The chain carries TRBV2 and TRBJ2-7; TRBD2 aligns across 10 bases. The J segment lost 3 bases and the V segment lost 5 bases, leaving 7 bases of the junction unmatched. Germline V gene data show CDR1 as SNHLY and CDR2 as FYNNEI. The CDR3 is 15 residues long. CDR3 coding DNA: TGTGCCAGCAGTTACAGGCCTAGCGGGGGCTACGAGCAGTACTTC. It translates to CASSYRPSGGYEQYF.